This T cell receptor beta chain was identified in a study of blood T cell repertoires in COVID-19. Sequenced by immunoSEQ multiplex PCR; TCRdb stores in-frame clones only, minus some. This repertoire shows about 48,000 clones, about 76% found once; its top ten account for around 20%. Per germline, CDR1 ENHRY and CDR2 SYGVKD. The CDR3 extends over 13 amino acids. V lost 7 bases and J lost 5; bases outside the gene matches: 6. In this sample, this clone turned up once. Sequencing used peripheral blood. V usage is TRBV10-3 and J usage is TRBJ2-7; 9 nucleotides match TRBD1. The TCR originated in a human donor with active or convalescent COVID-19. The donor label of this sample is uncertain. CDR3 DNA sequence: TGTGCCATCAAACAGGGGGCACGGGACGAGCAGTACTTC. Translated: CAIKQGARDEQYF.